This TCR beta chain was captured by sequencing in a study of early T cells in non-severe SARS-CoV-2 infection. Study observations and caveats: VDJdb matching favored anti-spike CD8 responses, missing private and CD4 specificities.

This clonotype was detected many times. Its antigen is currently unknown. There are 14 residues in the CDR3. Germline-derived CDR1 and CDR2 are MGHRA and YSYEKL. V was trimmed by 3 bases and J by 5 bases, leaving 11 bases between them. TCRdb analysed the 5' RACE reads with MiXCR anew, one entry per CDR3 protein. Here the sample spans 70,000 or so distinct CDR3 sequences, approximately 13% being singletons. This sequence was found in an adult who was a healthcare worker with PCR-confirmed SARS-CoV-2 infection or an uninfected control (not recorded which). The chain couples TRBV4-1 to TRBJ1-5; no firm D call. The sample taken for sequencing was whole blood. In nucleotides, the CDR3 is TGCGCCAGCAGCCAGGACGCGGGATATCAGCCCCAGCATTTT. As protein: CASSQDAGYQPQHF.